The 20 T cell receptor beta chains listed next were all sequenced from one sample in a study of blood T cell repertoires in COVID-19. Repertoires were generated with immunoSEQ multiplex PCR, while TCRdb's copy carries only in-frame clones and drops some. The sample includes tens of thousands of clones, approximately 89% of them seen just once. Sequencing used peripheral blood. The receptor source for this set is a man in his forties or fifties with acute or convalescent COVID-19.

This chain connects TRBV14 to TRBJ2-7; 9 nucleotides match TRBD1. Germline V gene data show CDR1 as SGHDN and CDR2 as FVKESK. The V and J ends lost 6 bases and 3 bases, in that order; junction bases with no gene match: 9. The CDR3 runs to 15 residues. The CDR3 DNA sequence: TGTGCCAGCAGTTCCATCGGGACAGGGTTCTACGAGCAGTACTTC. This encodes CASSSIGTGFYEQYF. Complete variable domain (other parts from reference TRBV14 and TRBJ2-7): EAGVTQFPSHSVIEKGQTVTLRCDPISGHDNLYWYRRVMGKEIKFLLHFVKESKQDESGMPNNRFLAERTGGTYSTLKVQPAELEDSGVYFCASSSIGTGFYEQYFGPGTRLTVT.

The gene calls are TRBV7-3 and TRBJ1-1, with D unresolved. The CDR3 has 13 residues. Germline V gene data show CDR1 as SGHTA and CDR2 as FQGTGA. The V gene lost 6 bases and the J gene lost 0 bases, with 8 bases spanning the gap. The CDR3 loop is CASSYGVNTEAFF. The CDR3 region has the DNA TGTGCCAGCAGTTACGGAGTGAACACTGAAGCTTTCTTT.

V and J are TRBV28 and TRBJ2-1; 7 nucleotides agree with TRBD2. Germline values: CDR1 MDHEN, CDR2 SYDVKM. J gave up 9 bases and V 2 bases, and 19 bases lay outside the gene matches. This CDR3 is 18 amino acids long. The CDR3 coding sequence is TGTGCCAGCAGTTTAGCCCCCCTAAGCGGGAATAAAACTAGTGAGCAGTTCTTC. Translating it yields CASSLAPLSGNKTSEQFF.

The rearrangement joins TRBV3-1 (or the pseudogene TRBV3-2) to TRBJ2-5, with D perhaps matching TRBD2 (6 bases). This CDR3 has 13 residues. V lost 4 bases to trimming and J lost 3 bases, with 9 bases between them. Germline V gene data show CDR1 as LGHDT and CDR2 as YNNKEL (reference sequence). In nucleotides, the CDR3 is TGTGCCAGCAGCCGGGACTTCAAAGAGACCCAGTACTTC. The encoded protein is CASSRDFKETQYF.

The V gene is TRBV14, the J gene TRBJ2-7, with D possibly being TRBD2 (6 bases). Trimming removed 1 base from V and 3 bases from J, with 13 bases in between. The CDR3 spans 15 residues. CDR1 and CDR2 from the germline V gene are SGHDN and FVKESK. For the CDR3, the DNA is TGTGCCAGCAGCCAAGGATTAGCGGACGGCTACGAGCAGTACTTC. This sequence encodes CASSQGLADGYEQYF. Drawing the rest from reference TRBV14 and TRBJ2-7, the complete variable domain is EAGVTQFPSHSVIEKGQTVTLRCDPISGHDNLYWYRRVMGKEIKFLLHFVKESKQDESGMPNNRFLAERTGGTYSTLKVQPAELEDSGVYFCASSQGLADGYEQYFGPGTRLTVT.

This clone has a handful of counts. The CDR3 loop reads CASSLRSLSGRFSYEQFF. CDR3 DNA sequence: TGTGCCAGCAGCCTCCGATCTTTGAGCGGGAGGTTTTCATATGAGCAGTTCTTC. The V and J genes are TRBV3-1 (or the pseudogene TRBV3-2) and TRBJ2-1; 9 bases match TRBD2. The CDR3 spans 18 residues. V lost 4 bases to trimming and J lost 8 bases; unmatched junction nucleotides: 18. Germline V lookup: CDR1 LGHDT, CDR2 YNNKEL (reference sequence).

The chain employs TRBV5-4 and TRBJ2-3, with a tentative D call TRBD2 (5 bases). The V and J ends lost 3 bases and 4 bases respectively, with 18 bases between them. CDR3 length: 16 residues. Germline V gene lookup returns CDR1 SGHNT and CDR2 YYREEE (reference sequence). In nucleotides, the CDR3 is TGTGCCAGCAGCTCCAAGGAGCTAGCATTGGCAGATACGCAGTATTTT. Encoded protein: CASSSKELALADTQYF. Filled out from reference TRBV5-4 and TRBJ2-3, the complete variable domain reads ETGVTQSPTHLIKTRGQQVTLRCSSQSGHNTVSWYQQALGQGPQFIFQYYREEENGRGNFPPRFSGLQFPNYSSELNVNALELDDSALYLCASSSKELALADTQYFGPGTRLTVL.

CDR3 nucleotides: TGTGCCAGCAGTTTATCCCCAGCGGGCCCTGTATATTTT. Protein product: CASSLSPAGPVYF. The rearrangement uses TRBV27 and TRBJ2-3; tentative D call: TRBD2 (6 bases). The CDR3 loop spans 13 amino acids. Germline V gene sequence: CDR1 MNHEY, CDR2 SMNVEV (reference sequence). The V end was cut by 0 bases, the J end by 15 bases, with 16 bases between.

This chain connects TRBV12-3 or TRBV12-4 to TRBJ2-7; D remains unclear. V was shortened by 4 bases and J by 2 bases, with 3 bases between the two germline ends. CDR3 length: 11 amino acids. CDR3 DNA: TGTGCCAGCAGTTATACCTACGAGCAGTACTTC. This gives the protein CASSYTYEQYF.

CDR3 nucleotides: TGTGCCAGTAGTATAGGCGGCGGGAAGGAAGAGCAGTTCTTC. Translating gives CASSIGGGKEEQFF. The chain employs TRBV19 and TRBJ2-1, with D maybe TRBD2 (6 bases). CDR3 length: 14 amino acids. The ends were cut back, 1 base at V and 10 bases at J, with 14 bases in the middle. CDR1 LNHDA and CDR2 SQIVND come from the germline V gene (reference sequence).

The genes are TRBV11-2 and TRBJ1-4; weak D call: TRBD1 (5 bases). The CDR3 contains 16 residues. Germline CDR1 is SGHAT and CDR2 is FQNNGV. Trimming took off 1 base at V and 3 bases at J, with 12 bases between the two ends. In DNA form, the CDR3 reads TGTGCCAGCAGCTTAGGCGTGGGGGGAGCTAATGAAAAACTGTTTTTT. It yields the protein CASSLGVGGANEKLFF.

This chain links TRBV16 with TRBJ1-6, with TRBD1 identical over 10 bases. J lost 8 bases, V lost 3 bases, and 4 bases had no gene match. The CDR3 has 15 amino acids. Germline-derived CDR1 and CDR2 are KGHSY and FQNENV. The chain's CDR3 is CASSHFGTGDSPLHF. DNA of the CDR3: TGTGCCAGCAGCCACTTCGGGACAGGGGATTCACCCCTCCACTTT.

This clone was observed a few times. CDR3 sequence (DNA): TGTGCCAGCAGCCTTGACAGGGGCAATCAGCCCCAGCATTTT. Its protein product is CASSLDRGNQPQHF. The gene calls are TRBV7-8 and TRBJ1-5, with 7 bases lining up with TRBD1. CDR3 length: 14 residues. The ends lost 5 bases at V and 2 bases at J; junction bases unmatched: 3. Germline V gene lookup returns CDR1 SGHVS and CDR2 FQNEAQ. The full variable domain, in which reference TRBV7-8 and TRBJ1-5 provide the parts outside the CDR3, is GAGVSQSPRYKVAKRGQDVALRCDPISGHVSLFWYQQALGQGPEFLTYFQNEAQLDKSGLPSDRFFAERPEGSVSTLKIQRTQQEDSAVYLCASSLDRGNQPQHFGDGTRLSIL.

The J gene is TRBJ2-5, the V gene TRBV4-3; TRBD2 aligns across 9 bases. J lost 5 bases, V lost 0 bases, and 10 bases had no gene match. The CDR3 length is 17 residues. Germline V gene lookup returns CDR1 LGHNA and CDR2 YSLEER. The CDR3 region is CASSQELWASGEETQYF. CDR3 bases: TGCGCCAGCAGCCAAGAACTGTGGGCTAGCGGGGAGGAGACCCAGTACTTC.

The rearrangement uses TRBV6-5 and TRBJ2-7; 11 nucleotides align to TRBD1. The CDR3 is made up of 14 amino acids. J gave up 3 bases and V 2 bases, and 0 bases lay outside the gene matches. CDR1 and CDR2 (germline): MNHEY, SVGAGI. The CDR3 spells CASSYGTGGYEQYF. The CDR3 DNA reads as TGTGCCAGCAGTTACGGGACAGGGGGCTACGAGCAGTACTTC.

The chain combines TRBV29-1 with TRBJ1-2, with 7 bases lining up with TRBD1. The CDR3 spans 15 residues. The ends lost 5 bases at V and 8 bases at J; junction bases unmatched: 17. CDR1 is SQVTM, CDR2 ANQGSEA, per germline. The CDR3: CSVMHRDRWSGGYTF. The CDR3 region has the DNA TGCAGCGTTATGCATAGGGACAGATGGTCCGGCGGCTACACCTTC.

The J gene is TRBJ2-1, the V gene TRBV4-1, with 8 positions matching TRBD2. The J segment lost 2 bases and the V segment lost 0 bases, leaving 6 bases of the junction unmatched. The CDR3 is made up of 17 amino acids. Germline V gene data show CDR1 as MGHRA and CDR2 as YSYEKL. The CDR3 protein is CASSQDPAGDAYNEQFF. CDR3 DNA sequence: TGCGCCAGCAGCCAAGATCCAGCGGGAGACGCCTACAATGAGCAGTTCTTC.

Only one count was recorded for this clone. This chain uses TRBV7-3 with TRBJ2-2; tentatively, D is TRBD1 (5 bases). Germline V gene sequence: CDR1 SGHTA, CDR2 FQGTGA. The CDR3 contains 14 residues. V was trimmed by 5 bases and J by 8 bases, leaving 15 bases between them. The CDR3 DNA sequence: TGTGCCAGCAGCCCCTTAGACAGTCGTGGGGAGCTGTTTTTT. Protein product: CASSPLDSRGELFF.

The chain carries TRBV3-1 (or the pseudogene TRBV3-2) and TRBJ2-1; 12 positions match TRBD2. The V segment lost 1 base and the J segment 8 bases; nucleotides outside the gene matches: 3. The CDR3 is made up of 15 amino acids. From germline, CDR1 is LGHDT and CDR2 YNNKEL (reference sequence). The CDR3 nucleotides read TGTGCCAGCAGCCAAGTGACTAGCGGGAGTTATGAGCAGTTCTTC. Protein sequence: CASSQVTSGSYEQFF.

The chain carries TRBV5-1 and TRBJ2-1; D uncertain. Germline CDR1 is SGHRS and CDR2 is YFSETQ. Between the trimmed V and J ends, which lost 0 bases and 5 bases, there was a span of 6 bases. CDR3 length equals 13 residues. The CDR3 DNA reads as TGCGCCAGCAGCTTGGACTTAAACAATGAGCAGTTCTTC. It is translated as CASSLDLNNEQFF.